The 28 T cell receptor beta chains reported below all come from one sample, sequenced in a study of identical twins (dated by TCRdb to about 2016). The protocol used for the library was 5' RACE. Instrument on record: Illumina HiSeq 2000. TCRdb's own reprocessing of the public reads used fastp at Q25 and MiXCR and kept productive beta chains. Entries are consolidated by CDR3 protein sequence, retaining the most common genes and DNA. A total of a few hundred thousand distinct CDR3 sequences appear in this sample, 7.5% to 10% of them only once. 3% of the sample is held by the ten biggest clonotypes. These sequences were also reported in another study, on yellow fever vaccine responses in identical twins.

The sequenced material came from PBMCs. These receptors all stem from a woman between 18 and 29 years old in good health.

This clonotype was observed many times. The chain combines TRBV24-1 with TRBJ2-3; the match to TRBD1 covers 10 bases. Germline loops: CDR1 KGHDR, CDR2 SFDVKD. The CDR3 runs to 17 residues. J was trimmed by 6 bases and V by 0 bases; bases with no gene match: 8. CDR3: CATSDLKRDRGLDTQYF. The CDR3 region has the DNA TGTGCCACCAGTGATTTGAAGCGGGACAGGGGTTTGGATACGCAGTATTTT.

This clonotype was picked up a small number of times. This chain connects TRBV4-3 to TRBJ2-3; D uncertain. Trimming shortened V by 1 base and J by 0 bases, and 5 bases separated the two germline ends. The length of the CDR3 is 14 residues. Germline loops: CDR1 LGHNA, CDR2 YSLEER. CDR3 amino acids: CASSQVGSTDTQYF. CDR3 nucleotides: TGCGCCAGCAGCCAAGTCGGAAGCACAGATACGCAGTATTTT.

The chain is built from TRBV28 and TRBJ1-4, with D possibly TRBD1 on 6 matching bases. The CDR3 totals 14 residues. Germline V gene lookup returns CDR1 MDHEN and CDR2 SYDVKM. Trimming cost V 2 bases and J 7 bases, with 11 bases left between them. The CDR3 coding sequence is TGTGCCAGCAGTTTAGCAGGGGCGAGTGAAAAACTGTTTTTT. Its translation is CASSLAGASEKLFF.

This clonotype was counted between two and nine times. The V gene is TRBV11-2, the J gene TRBJ2-1; TRBD1 matches 7 bases. V lost 7 bases, J lost 4 bases, and 10 bases stayed unmatched. The CDR3 is made up of 15 amino acids. CDR1 is SGHAT and CDR2 is FQNNGV in the germline V gene. CDR3 in DNA: TGTGCCAGCACCATGACAGGGTCCGCTTACAATGAGCAGTTCTTC. Translation gives CASTMTGSAYNEQFF.

This chain connects TRBV5-1 to TRBJ2-3; TRBD1 matches at 8 bases. The germline V gene encodes CDR1 SGHRS and CDR2 YFSETQ. V was pared by 2 bases and J by 3 bases, with 5 bases of the junction left unmatched. The CDR3 covers 15 residues. Written as DNA, the CDR3 is TGCGCCAGCAGCTTAACAGGGGGACAAACAGATACGCAGTATTTT. Encoded protein: CASSLTGGQTDTQYF. The complete variable domain, with remaining parts taken from reference TRBV5-1 and TRBJ2-3, reads KAGVTQTPRYLIKTRGQQVTLSCSPISGHRSVSWYQQTPGQGLQFLFEYFSETQRNKGNFPGRFSGRQFSNSRSEMNVSTLELGDSALYLCASSLTGGQTDTQYFGPGTRLTVL.

In DNA form, the CDR3 reads TGTGCCAGCAGCTTAGATGGCGGGGCTACCCAGTACTTC. This gives the protein CASSLDGGATQYF. The chain uses TRBV11-1 and TRBJ2-5, with D tentatively TRBD2 (6 bases). This CDR3 contains 13 residues. V lost 1 base and J lost 8, with 11 bases in between. Germline CDR1 SGHAT, CDR2 FQDESV (reference sequence). Looking up the rest from reference TRBV11-1 and TRBJ2-5 gives the full variable domain: EAEVAQSPRYKITEKSQAVAFWCDPISGHATLYWYRQILGQGPELLVQFQDESVVDDSQLPKDRFSAERLKGVDSTLKIQPAELGDSAMYLCASSLDGGATQYFGPGTRLLVL.

This clonotype was seen a handful of times. V and J are TRBV30 and TRBJ2-5, with 12 bases matching TRBD2. CDR1 is GTSNPN and CDR2 is SVGIG in the germline V gene (reference sequence). Trimming took 0 bases from V and 5 from J; bases not matched to a gene: 7. This CDR3 is 16 amino acids long. CDR3 bases: TGTGCCTGGAGTGTAACCCTAGCGGGGGGGCTTGAGACCCAGTACTTC. Translation: CAWSVTLAGGLETQYF.

In this sample, this clonotype turned up many times. This chain links TRBV6-6 with TRBJ1-4; 7 bases align to TRBD1. The germline CDR1 and CDR2 sequences are MNHNY and SVGAGI (reference sequence). The CDR3 is 13 residues long. V lost 10 bases to trimming and J lost 5 bases; unmatched junction nucleotides: 7. CDR3 coding DNA: TGTGCCACCCGGACAGGCCTAAATGAAAAACTGTTTTTT. Its protein is CATRTGLNEKLFF.

This chain links TRBV7-9 with TRBJ2-7; 9 nucleotides agree with TRBD1. Germline assignment: CDR1 SEHNR and CDR2 FQNEAQ (reference sequence). Trimming cost V 3 bases and J 7 bases; bases outside gene matches: 7. CDR3 length: 14 residues. The CDR3 protein is CASSLDRGSWEQYF. In DNA, the CDR3 is TGTGCCAGCAGCTTGGACAGGGGATCTTGGGAGCAGTACTTC.

The chain has TRBV29-1 and TRBJ2-3; no clear D. Germline CDR1 SQVTM, CDR2 ANQGSEA. The CDR3 runs 12 residues. V dropped 3 bases and J dropped 2 bases, with 6 bases sitting between them. CDR3 in amino acids: CSVDFPTDTQYF. In DNA form, the CDR3 reads TGCAGCGTTGATTTTCCCACAGATACGCAGTATTTT.

This clonotype has ten or more counts. The V gene is TRBV12-3 or TRBV12-4, the J gene TRBJ2-1; 8 bases match TRBD2. The trim removed 5 bases at V and 7 bases at J, leaving 10 bases unmatched. The CDR3 loop spans 15 amino acids. CDR3 sequence (DNA): TGTGCCAGCAGTAAGTCTAGCGGGTTTATAAATGAGCAGTTCTTC. Translating it yields CASSKSSGFINEQFF.

This clonotype occurred many times. The chain uses TRBV3-1 and TRBJ1-2; D call uncertain. This CDR3 has 13 amino acids. The V and J ends lost 2 bases and 4 bases respectively, with 8 bases between them. CDR1 is LGHDT, CDR2 YNNKEL, per germline (reference sequence). The CDR3: CASSQQLGYGYTF. The CDR3 DNA follows: TGTGCCAGCAGCCAACAGCTAGGCTATGGCTACACCTTC.

This clonotype occurred many times. The CDR3 DNA sequence: TGTGCCACCAGCAGAGGAGGGGGGGACCTTGCCAAAAACATTCAGTACTTC. Amino acid sequence: CATSRGGGDLAKNIQYF. V is TRBV15 and J is TRBJ2-4; TRBD2 might be the D (7 bases). The CDR3 has 17 amino acids. Trimming left V 1 base short and J 1 base short, with 14 bases between. CDR1 and CDR2 (germline): LNHNV, YYDKDF (reference sequence). The whole variable domain, remainder taken from reference TRBV15 and TRBJ2-4, is DAMVIQNPRYQVTQFGKPVTLSCSQTLNHNVMYWYQQKSSQAPKLLFHYYDKDFNNEADTPDNFQSRRPNTSFCFLDIRSPGLGDTAMYLCATSRGGGDLAKNIQYFGAGTRLSVL.

This clonotype was detected ten times or more. V usage is TRBV10-3 and J usage is TRBJ1-6; possibly TRBD1 for D (5 bases). From germline, CDR1 is ENHRY and CDR2 SYGVKD. The CDR3 totals 15 residues. Between the trimmed V and J ends, which lost 10 bases and 0 bases, there was a span of 13 bases. Here the CDR3 reads CATGTASSYNSPLHF. CDR3 bases: TGTGCCACCGGGACGGCGAGCTCCTATAATTCACCCCTCCACTTT.

J is TRBJ2-7 and V is TRBV29-1; D unresolved. Looked up from germline, CDR1 is SQVTM and CDR2 is ANQGSEA. V shed 1 base and J shed 0 bases, with 13 bases lying between them. The CDR3 is 15 amino acids. The CDR3: CSVEGFQPDSYEQYF. CDR3 DNA: TGCAGCGTTGAAGGGTTTCAGCCAGACTCCTACGAGCAGTACTTC.

The rearrangement uses TRBV20-1 and TRBJ2-7; 7 positions agree with TRBD1. Germline CDR1 is DFQATT and CDR2 is SNEGSKA (reference sequence). V was clipped by 5 bases and J by 1 base; unmatched bases: 5. This CDR3 spans 13 amino acids. CDR3 sequence reads: CSAPRDRSYEQYF. The DNA of the CDR3 is TGCAGTGCTCCACGGGACAGATCCTACGAGCAGTACTTC.

The genes are TRBV2 and TRBJ2-3; 7 positions match TRBD1. Germline CDR1 is SNHLY and CDR2 is FYNNEI. The CDR3 has 14 amino acids. Trimming took 7 bases from V and 2 from J; bases not matched to a gene: 6. CDR3 amino acids: CASTPGTATDTQYF. For the CDR3, the DNA is TGTGCCAGCACTCCGGGGACAGCCACAGATACGCAGTATTTT.

The chain is built from TRBV4-3 and TRBJ2-2; TRBD2 aligns across 8 bases. CDR3 size: 17 residues. Germline V gene data show CDR1 as LGHNA and CDR2 as YSLEER. J was trimmed by 0 bases and V by 0 bases; bases with no gene match: 3. DNA for the CDR3: TGCGCCAGCAGCCAAGACGCGGGAGGCCCGAACACCGGGGAGCTGTTTTTT. As protein: CASSQDAGGPNTGELFF.

V usage is TRBV7-3 and J usage is TRBJ2-2; TRBD1 is a possible D gene (5 bases). Germline-derived CDR1 and CDR2 are SGHTA and FQGTGA. With 4 bases removed from V and 0 bases from J, the gap between germline ends came to 12 bases. The length of the CDR3 is 16 residues. The CDR3 DNA reads as TGTGCCAGCAGCTCCGTACAGGTCTCGAACACCGGGGAGCTGTTTTTT. Protein: CASSSVQVSNTGELFF.

The rearrangement joins TRBV20-1 to TRBJ2-1; TRBD2 might be the D (6 bases). This CDR3 has 15 amino acids. V was pared by 1 base and J by 2 bases, with 12 bases between. CDR1 is DFQATT, CDR2 SNEGSKA, per germline (reference sequence). In nucleotides, the CDR3 is TGCAGTGCTAGAGGACTAGTGCTCACCTACAATGAGCAGTTCTTC. Translating gives CSARGLVLTYNEQFF.

This clonotype was observed a handful of times. The V call is TRBV14, the J call TRBJ2-5, with 7 nucleotides matching TRBD1. The germline gives CDR1 SGHDN, CDR2 FVKESK. The CDR3 covers 13 residues. Germline trimming cut 3 bases from V and 3 bases from J; bases unmatched to any gene: 1. This CDR3 reads CASSQTGKETQYF. The CDR3 DNA reads TGTGCCAGCAGCCAGACAGGGAAAGAGACCCAGTACTTC.

DNA for the CDR3: TGTGCCAGCAGTTTCTTAGCGGAGGAGTACGTAGATACGCAGTATTTT. Its protein is CASSFLAEEYVDTQYF. This chain links TRBV28 with TRBJ2-3, with D maybe TRBD2 (6 bases). Deletions cut 3 bases from V and 5 bases from J, with 18 bases between. CDR1 is MDHEN, CDR2 SYDVKM, per germline. The CDR3 contains 16 residues.

The chain joins TRBV20-1 to TRBJ2-7, with 9 bases aligning to TRBD2. V shed 0 bases, J shed 2 bases, and the junction held 5 bases outside the gene matches. The CDR3 length is 15 residues. CDR1 DFQATT and CDR2 SNEGSKA come from the germline V gene (reference sequence). The CDR3: CSARDLREGTYEQYF. The CDR3 nucleotides read TGCAGTGCTAGAGATCTGCGGGAGGGAACCTACGAGCAGTACTTC.

The table lists this clonotype with a few counts. V and J are TRBV9 and TRBJ2-3, with 7 nucleotides matching TRBD2. V was clipped by 0 bases and J by 2 bases; unmatched bases: 15. From germline, CDR1 is SGDLS and CDR2 YYNGEE. This CDR3 spans 19 amino acids. The CDR3 nucleotides read TGTGCCAGCAGCGTAGGCTCGCTAGCGGTGGGGCATCCCACAGATACGCAGTATTTT. It yields the protein CASSVGSLAVGHPTDTQYF. The full variable domain, completed using reference TRBV9 and TRBJ2-3, is DSGVTQTPKHLITATGQRVTLRCSPRSGDLSVYWYQQSLDQGLQFLIQYYNGEERAKGNILERFSAQQFPDLHSELNLSSLELGDSALYFCASSVGSLAVGHPTDTQYFGPGTRLTVL.

This clonotype was observed at least ten times. The chain recombines TRBV12-3 or TRBV12-4 with TRBJ2-7; a possible D gene is TRBD1 (6 bases). The germline V and J ends were trimmed by 6 bases and 8 bases, with 14 bases remaining between them. The CDR3 runs 12 residues. This CDR3 reads CASSKSGGKQYF. In nucleotides, the CDR3 is TGTGCCAGCAGCAAGTCTGGGGGCAAGCAGTACTTC.

This clonotype has just a few counts. The chain links TRBV15 to TRBJ2-7; 11 bases fit TRBD2. CDR1 and CDR2 (germline): LNHNV, YYDKDF (reference sequence). V shed 1 base and J 2 bases; nucleotides not matched to a gene: 1. The CDR3 is made up of 15 amino acids. The CDR3 nucleotides read TGTGCCACCAGCAGAGCACTAGCGGGGGCCTACGAGCAGTACTTC. It specifies CATSRALAGAYEQYF.

This clonotype was seen repeatedly, ten times or more. The rearrangement uses TRBV12-3 or TRBV12-4 and TRBJ2-5; D is uncertain. Deletions cut 5 bases from V and 11 bases from J, with 18 bases between. This CDR3 contains 13 residues. For the CDR3, the DNA is TGTGCCAGCAGTCCCGACGGAGCCGGTCAACAGTACTTC. Protein: CASSPDGAGQQYF.

This clonotype was observed at least ten times. The chain recombines TRBV7-3 with TRBJ2-1; D perhaps matches TRBD2 (6 bases). Germline V gene sequence: CDR1 SGHTA, CDR2 FQGTGA. The ends were cut back, 4 bases at V and 0 bases at J, with 16 bases in the middle. There are 17 residues in the CDR3. As DNA, the CDR3 is TGTGCCAGCAGCTACCCGCCCCGGACTATCTCCTACAATGAGCAGTTCTTC. Translating gives CASSYPPRTISYNEQFF.